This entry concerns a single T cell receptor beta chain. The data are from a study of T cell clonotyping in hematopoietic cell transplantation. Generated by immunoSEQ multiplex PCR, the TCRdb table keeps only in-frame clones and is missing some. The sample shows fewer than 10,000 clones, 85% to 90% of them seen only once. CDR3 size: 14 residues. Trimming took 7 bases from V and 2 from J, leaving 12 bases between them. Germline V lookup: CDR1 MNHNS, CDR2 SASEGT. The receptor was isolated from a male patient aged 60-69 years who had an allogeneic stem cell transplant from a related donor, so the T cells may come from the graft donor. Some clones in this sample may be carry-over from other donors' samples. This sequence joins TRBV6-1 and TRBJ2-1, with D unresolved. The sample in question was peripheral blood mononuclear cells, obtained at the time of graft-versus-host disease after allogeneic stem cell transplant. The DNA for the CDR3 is TGTGCCAGCACTTTGAGCACAGCCTACAATGAGCAGTTCTTC. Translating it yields CASTLSTAYNEQFF.